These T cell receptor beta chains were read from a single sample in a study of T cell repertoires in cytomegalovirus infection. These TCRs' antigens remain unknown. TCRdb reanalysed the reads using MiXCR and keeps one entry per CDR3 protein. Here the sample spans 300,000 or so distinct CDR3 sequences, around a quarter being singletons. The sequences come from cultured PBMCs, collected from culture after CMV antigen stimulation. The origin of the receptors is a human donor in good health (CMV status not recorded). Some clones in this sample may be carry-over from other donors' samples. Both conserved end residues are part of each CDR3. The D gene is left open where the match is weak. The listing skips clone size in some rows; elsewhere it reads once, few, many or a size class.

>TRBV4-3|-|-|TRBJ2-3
TGCGCCAGCAGCCAAGATCTCCCACCTAGCACAGATACGCAGTATTTT
CASSQDLPPSTDTQYF
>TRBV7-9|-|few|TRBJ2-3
TGTGCCAGCAGCTTATCCCCCAATGAAGATACGCAGTATTTT
CASSLSPNEDTQYF
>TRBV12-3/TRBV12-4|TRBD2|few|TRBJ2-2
TGTGCCAGCAGGGAAAGCGGGGGCGGAAGGTCCGGGGAGCTGTTTTTT
CASRESGGGRSGELFF
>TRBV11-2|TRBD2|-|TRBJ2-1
TGTGCCAGCAGCTTAGAGGCTAGCGGGACGATGAGGAATGAGCAGTTCTTC
CASSLEASGTMRNEQFF
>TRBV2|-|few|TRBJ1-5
TGTGCCAGCAGTCTGGCACGGGGTGATCAGCCCCAGCATTTT
CASSLARGDQPQHF
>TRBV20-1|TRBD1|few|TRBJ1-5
TGCAGTGCTAGTCACAGAATGGGACAGGGCAATCAGCCCCAGCATTTT
CSASHRMGQGNQPQHF
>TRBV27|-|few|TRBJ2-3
TGTGCCAGCAGTTCCCTTCGGACGAGTCAACAAAGCACAGATACGCAGTATTTT
CASSSLRTSQQSTDTQYF
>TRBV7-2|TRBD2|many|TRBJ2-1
TGTGCCAGCAGCCGTTCCGGACTAGCGGGTACCAATGAGCAGTTCTTC
CASSRSGLAGTNEQFF
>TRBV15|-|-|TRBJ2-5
TGTGCCACCAGCAGAGTATGGGAGCAAGAGACCCAGTACTTC
CATSRVWEQETQYF
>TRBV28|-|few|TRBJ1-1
TGTGCCAGCAGCAAACTACCCGGACTAATTCCAAATGAAGCTTTCTTT
CASSKLPGLIPNEAFF
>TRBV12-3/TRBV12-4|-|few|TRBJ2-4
TGTGCCAGCAGCCGAGGGGGGAGGAGGGAGGACATTCAGTACTTC
CASSRGGRREDIQYF
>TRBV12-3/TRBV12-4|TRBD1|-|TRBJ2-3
TGTGCCAGCCCCCCCGAGGGGCAGGGGGTGGATACGCAGTATTTT
CASPPEGQGVDTQYF
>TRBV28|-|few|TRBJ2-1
TGTGCCAGCAGTTTAAGAGGGCTAGAGCAGTTCTTC
CASSLRGLEQFF
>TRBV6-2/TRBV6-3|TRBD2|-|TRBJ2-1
TGTGCCAGCACCCTAGCGGAGTACAATGAGCAGTTCTTC
CASTLAEYNEQFF
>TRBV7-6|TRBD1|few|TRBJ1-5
TGTGCCAGCAGCGAATGGACAGGGGATTATAGCAATCAGCCCCAGCATTTT
CASSEWTGDYSNQPQHF
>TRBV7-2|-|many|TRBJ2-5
TGTGCCAGCAGCTTAGTGCGAGCCGTAGAGACCCAGTACTTC
CASSLVRAVETQYF
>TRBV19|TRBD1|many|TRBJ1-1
TGTGCCAGTAGTGGCCCGGACAGGGAATATCTGAACACTGAAGCTTTCTTT
CASSGPDREYLNTEAFF
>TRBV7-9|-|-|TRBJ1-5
TGTGCCAGCAGCTTAGGTTCGGAGGGCATGGGTCAGCCCCAGCATTTT
CASSLGSEGMGQPQHF
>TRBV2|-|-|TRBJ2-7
TGTGCCAGCAGTGGGACTGGCTCCTACGAGCAGTACTTC
CASSGTGSYEQYF
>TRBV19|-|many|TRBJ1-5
TGTGCCAGTAGTATATTTTCAGGGGATAATAGCAATCAGCCCCAGCATTTT
CASSIFSGDNSNQPQHF
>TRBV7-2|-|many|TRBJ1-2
TGTGCCAGCAGCTTAGAGTGGGGGCCCTATGGCTACACCTTC
CASSLEWGPYGYTF
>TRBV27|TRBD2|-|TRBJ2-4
TGTGCCAGCAGTTTCCAGGGACTACTAGCCAAAAACATTCAGTACTTC
CASSFQGLLAKNIQYF
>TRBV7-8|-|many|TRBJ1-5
TGTGCCAGCAGCTTAGAAGCAGGAGCAGATAATCAGCCCCAGCATTTT
CASSLEAGADNQPQHF
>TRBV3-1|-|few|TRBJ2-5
TGTGCCAGCAGCCATGGGGGACCGGAGACCCAGTACTTC
CASSHGGPETQYF
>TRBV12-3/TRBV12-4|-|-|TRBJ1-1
TGTGCCAGCACCTCAGGGACGCTGAACACTGAAGCTTTCTTT
CASTSGTLNTEAFF
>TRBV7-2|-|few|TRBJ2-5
TGTGCCAGCAGCTTGTCCCGGACCCAGACGGAGACCCAGTACTTC
CASSLSRTQTETQYF